The clone carrying this TCR beta chain was recorded a few times. Original data processing: From reference gene primer amplification, estimates of nucleated cell counts were derived. Sequencing used immunoSEQ multiplex PCR; TCRdb keeps in-frame clones, though not all of them. V and J calls and clone size come straight from that table; D and trimming were deduced from the DNA. The sample holds approximately 100,000 clones, approximately 85% seen once. The data stem from a study of blood T cell repertoires in COVID-19. The overall study: Nucleic acid was either cDNA or gDNA, and it came from T cells, B-cell-depleted T cells, or PBMCs.

Germline V CDR1 and CDR2: SGDLS, YYNGEE. V lost 0 bases, J lost 5 bases, and 13 bases lay in between. The CDR3 has 15 residues. The chain recombines TRBV9 with TRBJ2-3, with a weak D call TRBD2 (5 bases). The TCR sequence derives from a human donor in a cohort sampled during active COVID-19. Sequencing was performed on peripheral blood. The CDR3 DNA reads TGTGCCAGCAGCGTAGTAGTAGACGAGGGAGATACGCAGTATTTT. It specifies CASSVVVDEGDTQYF.